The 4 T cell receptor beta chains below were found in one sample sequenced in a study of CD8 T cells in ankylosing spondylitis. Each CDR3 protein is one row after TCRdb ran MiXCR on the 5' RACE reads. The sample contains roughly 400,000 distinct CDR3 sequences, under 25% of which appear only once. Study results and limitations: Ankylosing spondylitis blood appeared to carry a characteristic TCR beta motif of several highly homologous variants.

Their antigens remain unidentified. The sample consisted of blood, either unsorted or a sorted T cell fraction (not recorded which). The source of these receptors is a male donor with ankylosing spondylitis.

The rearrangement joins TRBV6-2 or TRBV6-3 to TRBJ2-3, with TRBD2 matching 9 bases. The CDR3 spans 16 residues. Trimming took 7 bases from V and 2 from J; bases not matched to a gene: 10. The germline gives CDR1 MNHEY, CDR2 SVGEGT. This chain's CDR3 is CASTRAGGQLTDTQYF. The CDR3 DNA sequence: TGTGCCAGCACAAGAGCGGGAGGCCAACTCACAGATACGCAGTATTTT.

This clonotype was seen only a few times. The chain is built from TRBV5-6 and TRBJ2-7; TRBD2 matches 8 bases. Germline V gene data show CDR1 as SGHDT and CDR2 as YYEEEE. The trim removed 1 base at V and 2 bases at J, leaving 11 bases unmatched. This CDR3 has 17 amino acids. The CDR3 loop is CASSLFGLAYSAYEQYF. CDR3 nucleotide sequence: TGTGCCAGCAGCTTGTTCGGACTAGCTTACTCCGCCTACGAGCAGTACTTC.

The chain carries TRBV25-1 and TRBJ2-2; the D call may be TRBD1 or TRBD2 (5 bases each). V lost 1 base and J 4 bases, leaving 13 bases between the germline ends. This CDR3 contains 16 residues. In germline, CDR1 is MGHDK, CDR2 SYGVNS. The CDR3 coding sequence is TGTGCCAGCAGTGAATGGGGCCGGGACGGCACCGGGGAGCTGTTTTTT. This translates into CASSEWGRDGTGELFF. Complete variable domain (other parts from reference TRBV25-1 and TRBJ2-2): EADIYQTPRYLVIGTGKKITLECSQTMGHDKMYWYQQDPGMELHLIHYSYGVNSTEKGDLSSESTVSRIRTEHFPLTLESARPSHTSQYLCASSEWGRDGTGELFFGEGSRLTVL.

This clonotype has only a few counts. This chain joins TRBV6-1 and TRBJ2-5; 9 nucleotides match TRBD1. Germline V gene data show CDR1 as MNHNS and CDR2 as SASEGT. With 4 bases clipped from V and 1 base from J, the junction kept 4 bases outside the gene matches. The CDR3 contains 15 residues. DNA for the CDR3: TGTGCCAGCAGTGTTGGGACAGGGCCCCAAGAGACCCAGTACTTC. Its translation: CASSVGTGPQETQYF.